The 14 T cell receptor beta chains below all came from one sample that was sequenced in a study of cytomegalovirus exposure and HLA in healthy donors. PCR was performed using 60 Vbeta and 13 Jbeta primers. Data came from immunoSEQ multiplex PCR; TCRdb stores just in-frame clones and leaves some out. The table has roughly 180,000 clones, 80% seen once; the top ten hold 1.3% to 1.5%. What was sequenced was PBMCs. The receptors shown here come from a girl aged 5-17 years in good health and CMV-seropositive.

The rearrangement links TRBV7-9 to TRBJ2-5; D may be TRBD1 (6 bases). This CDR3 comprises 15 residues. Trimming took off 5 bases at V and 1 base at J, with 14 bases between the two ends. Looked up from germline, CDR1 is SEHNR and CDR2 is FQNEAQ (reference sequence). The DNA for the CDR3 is TGTGCCAGCAGCCCTAAGGGCAGGGGCCAAGAGACCCAGTACTTC. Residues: CASSPKGRGQETQYF.

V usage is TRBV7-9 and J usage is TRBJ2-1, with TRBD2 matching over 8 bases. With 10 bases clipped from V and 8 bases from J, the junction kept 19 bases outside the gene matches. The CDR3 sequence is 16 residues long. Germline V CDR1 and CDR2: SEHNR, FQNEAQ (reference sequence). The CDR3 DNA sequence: TGTGCCACCAAGCCCTTTGGAGCGGGAGTCATCGATGAGCAGTTCTTC. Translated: CATKPFGAGVIDEQFF.

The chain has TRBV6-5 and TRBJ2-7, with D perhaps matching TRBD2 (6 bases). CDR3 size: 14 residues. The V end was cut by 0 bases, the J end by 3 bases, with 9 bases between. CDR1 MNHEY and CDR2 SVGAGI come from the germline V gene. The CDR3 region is CASSYSGGGYEQYF. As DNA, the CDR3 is TGTGCCAGCAGTTACTCCGGGGGAGGCTACGAGCAGTACTTC.

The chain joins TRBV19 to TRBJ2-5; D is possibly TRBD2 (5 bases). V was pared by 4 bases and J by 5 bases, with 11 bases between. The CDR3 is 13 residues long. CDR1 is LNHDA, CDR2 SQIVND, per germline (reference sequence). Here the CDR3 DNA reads TGTGCCAGTAGTAGGGGAGTCGGGGAGACCCAGTACTTC. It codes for CASSRGVGETQYF.

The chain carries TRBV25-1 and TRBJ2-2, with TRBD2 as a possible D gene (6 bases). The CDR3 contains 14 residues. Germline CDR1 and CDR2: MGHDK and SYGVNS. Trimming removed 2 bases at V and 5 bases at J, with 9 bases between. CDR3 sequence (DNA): TGTGCCAGCAGTGAAGGAGGGGAGACCGGGGAGCTGTTTTTT. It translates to CASSEGGETGELFF.

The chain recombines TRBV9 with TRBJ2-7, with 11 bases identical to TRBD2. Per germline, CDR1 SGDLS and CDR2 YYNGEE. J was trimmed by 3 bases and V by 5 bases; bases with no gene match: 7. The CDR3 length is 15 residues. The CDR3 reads CASSATSGSYYEQYF. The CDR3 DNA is TGTGCCAGCAGTGCCACTAGCGGGAGCTACTACGAGCAGTACTTC.

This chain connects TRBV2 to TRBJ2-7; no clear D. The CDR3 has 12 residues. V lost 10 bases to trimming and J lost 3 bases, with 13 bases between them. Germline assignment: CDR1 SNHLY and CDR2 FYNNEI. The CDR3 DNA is TGTGCCACTACAGTGACCAACTACGAGCAGTACTTC. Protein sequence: CATTVTNYEQYF. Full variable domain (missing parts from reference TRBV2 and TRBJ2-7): EPEVTQTPSHQVTQMGQEVILRCVPISNHLYFYWYRQILGQKVEFLVSFYNNEISEKSEIFDDQFSVERPDGSNFTLKIRSTKLEDSAMYFCATTVTNYEQYFGPGTRLTVT.

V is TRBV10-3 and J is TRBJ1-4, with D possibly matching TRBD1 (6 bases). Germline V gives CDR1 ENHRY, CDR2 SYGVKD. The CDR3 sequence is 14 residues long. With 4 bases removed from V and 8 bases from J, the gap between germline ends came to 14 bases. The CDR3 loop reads CAISATGLKEKLFF. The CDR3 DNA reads TGTGCCATCAGTGCCACAGGGCTGAAGGAAAAACTGTTTTTT.

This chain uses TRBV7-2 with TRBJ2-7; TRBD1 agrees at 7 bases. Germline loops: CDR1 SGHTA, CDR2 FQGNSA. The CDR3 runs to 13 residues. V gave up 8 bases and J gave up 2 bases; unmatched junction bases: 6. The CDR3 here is CASGTDLTYEQYF. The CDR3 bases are TGTGCCAGCGGGACAGACCTGACCTACGAGCAGTACTTC.

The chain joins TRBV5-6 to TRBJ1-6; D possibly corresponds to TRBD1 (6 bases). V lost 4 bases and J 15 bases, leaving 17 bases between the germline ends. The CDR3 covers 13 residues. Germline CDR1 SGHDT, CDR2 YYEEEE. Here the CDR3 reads CASSIGTLLSLHF. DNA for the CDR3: TGTGCCAGCAGCATCGGGACACTCCTAAGCCTCCACTTT.

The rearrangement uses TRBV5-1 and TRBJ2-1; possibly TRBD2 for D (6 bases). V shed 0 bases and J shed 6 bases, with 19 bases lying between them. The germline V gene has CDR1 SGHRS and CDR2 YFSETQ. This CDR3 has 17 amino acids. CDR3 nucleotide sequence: TGCGCCAGCAGCTTGGCAGATTGGGACTGGACTTCCAATGAGCAGTTCTTC. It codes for CASSLADWDWTSNEQFF.

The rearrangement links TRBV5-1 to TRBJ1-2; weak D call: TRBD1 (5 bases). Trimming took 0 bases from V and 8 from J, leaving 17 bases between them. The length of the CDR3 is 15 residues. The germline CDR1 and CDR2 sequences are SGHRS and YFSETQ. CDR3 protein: CASSLAGVEGPGYTF. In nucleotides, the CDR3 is TGCGCCAGCAGCTTGGCCGGGGTGGAGGGGCCCGGCTACACCTTC.

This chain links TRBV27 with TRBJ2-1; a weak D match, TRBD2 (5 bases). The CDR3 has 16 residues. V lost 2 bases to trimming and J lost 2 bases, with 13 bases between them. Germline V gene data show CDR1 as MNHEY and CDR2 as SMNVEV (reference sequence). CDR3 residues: CASSLRGLTAYNEQFF. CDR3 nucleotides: TGTGCCAGCAGTTTACGAGGGCTAACAGCCTACAATGAGCAGTTCTTC.

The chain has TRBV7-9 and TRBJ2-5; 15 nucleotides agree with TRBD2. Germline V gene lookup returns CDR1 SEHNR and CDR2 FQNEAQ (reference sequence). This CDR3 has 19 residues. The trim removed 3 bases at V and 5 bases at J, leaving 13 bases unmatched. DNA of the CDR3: TGTGCCAGCAGCTTCCCGACCGCCGGGACTAGCGGGAGGACGGAGACCCAGTACTTC. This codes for CASSFPTAGTSGRTETQYF.